Listed here are 21 T cell receptor beta chains from one sample, sequenced in a study of blood T cells in healthy people across ages. A second PCR of roughly 7 to 11 cycles used a sample-barcoded 5' primer and a J-beta primer mix. A single record per CDR3 protein comes from TCRdb applying MiXCR to the 5' RACE reads. Among approximately 680,000 distinct CDR3 sequences listed, roughly 30% were seen once. The source material was blood. Every receptor here comes from a woman older than 75 in good health.

The chain combines TRBV20-1 with TRBJ2-7; D is unresolved. Germline values: CDR1 DFQATT, CDR2 SNEGSKA (reference sequence). The CDR3 has 16 residues. Trimming stripped 0 bases from V and 2 bases from J, with 17 bases between. The CDR3, as DNA: TGCAGTGCTAGAGACCCCCGAGGACCGACGGCCTACGAGCAGTACTTC. Its protein product is CSARDPRGPTAYEQYF.

This clonotype was seen a few times. The chain is built from TRBV6-5 and TRBJ1-6; TRBD1 aligns across 10 bases. Germline CDR1 and CDR2: MNHEY and SVGAGI. V was pared by 7 bases and J by 10 bases, with 7 bases of the junction left unmatched. CDR3 length equals 14 residues. CDR3: CASNKRDRGSPLHF. In DNA form, the CDR3 reads TGTGCCAGCAATAAAAGGGACAGGGGATCACCCCTCCACTTT.

DNA of the CDR3: TGTGCCTGGAGCGGACAGGGGATGAACACTGAAGCTTTCTTT. Its translation is CAWSGQGMNTEAFF. J is TRBJ1-1 and V is TRBV30, with 9 nucleotides matching TRBD1. From germline, CDR1 is GTSNPN and CDR2 SVGIG (reference sequence). V gave up 3 bases and J gave up 0 bases; unmatched junction bases: 2. The CDR3 totals 14 residues.

With regard to this clonotype: A read error may produce the germline difference seen at one junction end. V is TRBV12-3 or TRBV12-4 and J is TRBJ1-6, with TRBD1 identical over 7 bases. This CDR3 region has 14 residues. The CDR3 spells CASRTGTANSPPHF. Written as DNA, the CDR3 is TGTGCCAGCAGAACCGGGACAGCAAATTCACCCCCCCACTTT.

About this clonotype itself: A single base separates this from a much larger clone, so it may be a read error. The conserved closing phenylalanine or tryptophan is absent in this CDR3, likely reflecting a read error. The rearrangement joins TRBV5-5 to TRBJ1-5; D unresolved. Trimming took 1 base from V and 3 from J, leaving 8 bases between them. Germline assignment: CDR1 SGHKS and CDR2 YYEKEE (reference sequence). This CDR3 spans 14 amino acids. CDR3 sequence: CASSLSGPNQPQHL. The CDR3 region has the DNA TGTGCCAGCAGCTTGTCCGGACCCAATCAGCCCCAGCATTTG.

This clonotype was recorded many times. This rearrangement joins TRBV5-1 to TRBJ2-7; the D gene is possibly TRBD1 (8 bases). Germline V lookup: CDR1 SGHRS, CDR2 YFSETQ. This CDR3 comprises 15 residues. Deletions cut 6 bases from V and 0 bases from J, with 16 bases between. Here the CDR3 reads CASTPGGQGSYEQYF. In nucleotides, the CDR3 is TGCGCCAGCACCCCGGGAGGACAGGGCTCCTACGAGCAGTACTTC.

There are many counts of this clonotype. For the CDR3, the DNA is TGTGCCAGCAGTTATCGGACACTGGCGGGTAATGAGCAGTTCTTC. Encoded protein: CASSYRTLAGNEQFF. The chain is built from TRBV6-5 and TRBJ2-1; D tentatively reads TRBD1 or TRBD2 (5 bases each). The germline V and J ends were trimmed by 3 bases and 7 bases, with 16 bases remaining between them. The CDR3 is 15 residues long. Germline assignment: CDR1 MNHEY and CDR2 SVGAGI.

This clonotype has a count of ten or more. One end of the junction does not line up with germline, which may come from a read error. The V and J genes are TRBV6-2 or TRBV6-3 and TRBJ2-7, with 9 bases identical to TRBD1. The germline V gene encodes CDR1 MNHEY and CDR2 SVGEGT. The CDR3 has 13 amino acids. The CDR3 reads CASSTDRGYEQYF. The CDR3 DNA reads TGCGCCAGCAGCACCGACAGGGGGTACGAGCAGTACTTC.

Concerning this clonotype: A much larger clone lies one base from this, so it may be a read error. Because it lacks the conserved phenylalanine or tryptophan at the end, this CDR3 is likely a read error. This rearrangement joins TRBV9 to TRBJ2-5, with 9 nucleotides matching TRBD2. CDR1 SGDLS and CDR2 YYNGEE come from the germline V gene. Trimming at V came to 0 bases and at J to 6 bases, leaving 9 bases not matched to a gene. The CDR3 has 16 residues. The chain's CDR3 is CASSVVGSGGLQTQYV. As DNA, the CDR3 is TGTGCCAGCAGCGTAGTAGGTAGCGGGGGCCTCCAGACCCAGTACGTC.

CDR3 sequence (DNA): TGTGCCAGCAGCCTCGGACGGGCCCTCGGGGCTTTCTTT. It codes for CASSLGRALGAFF. This chain uses TRBV11-2 with TRBJ1-1; D is ambiguous. The CDR3 contains 13 residues. Germline CDR1 SGHAT, CDR2 FQNNGV. Trimming shortened V by 5 bases and J by 11 bases, and 18 bases separated the two germline ends.

The V and J genes are TRBV2 and TRBJ1-4, with D perhaps matching TRBD1 (5 bases). Germline V CDR1 and CDR2: SNHLY, FYNNEI. V lost 7 bases and J lost 2, with 8 bases in between. The CDR3 spans 13 residues. CDR3 region: CASTEGTNEKLFF. CDR3 bases: TGTGCCAGCACGGAGGGGACTAATGAAAAACTGTTTTTT.

This clonotype appeared many times. This chain joins TRBV2 and TRBJ2-4; a possible D gene is TRBD2 (7 bases). The length of the CDR3 is 13 residues. The V end was cut by 8 bases, the J end by 8 bases, with 16 bases between. Germline V gives CDR1 SNHLY, CDR2 FYNNEI. The CDR3 protein is CASFRRGGDIQYF. In nucleotides, the CDR3 is TGTGCCAGCTTCCGAAGGGGGGGGGACATTCAGTACTTC.

Many counts were recorded for this clonotype. The CDR3 region is CASSHGTNYGYTF. The CDR3 DNA reads as TGTGCCAGCAGTCACGGTACTAACTATGGCTACACCTTC. The rearrangement joins TRBV27 to TRBJ1-2; D gene uncertain. Trimming cost V 5 bases and J 0 bases, with 7 bases left between them. The germline V gene encodes CDR1 MNHEY and CDR2 SMNVEV (reference sequence). The CDR3 covers 13 residues.

In its sample, this clonotype was seen many times. The V and J genes are TRBV20-1 and TRBJ2-5, with 14 nucleotides matching TRBD2. Looked up from germline, CDR1 is DFQATT and CDR2 is SNEGSKA (reference sequence). The CDR3 totals 14 residues. V was clipped by 6 bases and J by 5 bases; unmatched bases: 5. The DNA for the CDR3 is TGCAGTGCCACGACTAGCGGGGGGGTGGAGACCCAGTACTTC. Residues: CSATTSGGVETQYF.

Of note for this clonotype: A much larger clone is a single base away; this may be a read error. The CDR3 coding sequence is TGCAGTGCTGAAGGACCCCGGGCGGAGTCTAGCGCAGATACGCAGTATTTT. Encoded protein: CSAEGPRAESSADTQYF. The gene calls are TRBV20-1 and TRBJ2-3, with D possibly matching TRBD2 (6 bases). This CDR3 contains 17 residues. CDR1 and CDR2 (germline): DFQATT, SNEGSKA (reference sequence). The V end lost 5 bases, the J end lost 4 bases, and 25 bases lay between the germline ends.

This clonotype was seen many times. The V call is TRBV4-3, the J call TRBJ1-2; D is unresolved. This CDR3 has 16 amino acids. CDR1 is LGHNA and CDR2 is YSLEER in the germline V gene. V lost 0 bases and J lost 4, with 15 bases in between. The CDR3 spells CASSQDPSGLGYGYTF. The CDR3 coding sequence is TGCGCCAGCAGCCAAGACCCTTCTGGGCTTGGCTATGGCTACACCTTC.

A note on this clonotype: A much more abundant neighbour one base away suggests this may be a read error. The chain joins TRBV27 to TRBJ1-2; D ambiguous. This CDR3 has 14 amino acids. CDR1 and CDR2 from the germline V gene are MNHEY and SMNVEV (reference sequence). V was cut by 4 bases and J by 4 bases, with 13 bases left in between. The CDR3 nucleotides read TGTGCCAGCAGTTATCGGGAGCTCGGCTATGGCTACACCTTC. Translation gives CASSYRELGYGYTF.

This clonotype was observed at least ten times. The genes are TRBV27 and TRBJ2-1; the match to TRBD1 covers 9 bases. This CDR3 has 16 residues. J gave up 4 bases and V 7 bases, and 11 bases lay outside the gene matches. CDR1 is MNHEY and CDR2 is SMNVEV in the germline V gene (reference sequence). Here the CDR3 DNA reads TGTGCCAGCACTAGATCCGCGGGACAGGGATACAATGAGCAGTTCTTC. It encodes CASTRSAGQGYNEQFF.

The chain recombines TRBV7-9 with TRBJ2-1; D may be TRBD2 (7 bases). This CDR3 comprises 18 residues. The V end was cut by 2 bases, the J end by 2 bases, with 19 bases between. The germline V gene has CDR1 SEHNR and CDR2 FQNEAQ (reference sequence). The CDR3, as DNA: TGTGCCAGCAGCTTAACGGTGGCGGGGGCGACCCCCTACAATGAGCAGTTCTTC. Its translation is CASSLTVAGATPYNEQFF.

This clonotype was found many times. The V call is TRBV12-3 or TRBV12-4, the J call TRBJ2-3, with 9 positions matching TRBD1. J gave up 4 bases and V 3 bases, and 2 bases lay outside the gene matches. The CDR3 has 14 amino acids. CDR3 bases: TGTGCCAGCAGTTTGACAGGGGGATCAGATACGCAGTATTTT. Its translation: CASSLTGGSDTQYF.

This clonotype was counted many times. The J gene is TRBJ1-2, the V gene TRBV9, with no clear D. Germline assignment: CDR1 SGDLS and CDR2 YYNGEE. CDR3 length equals 13 residues. Trimming took off 4 bases at V and 8 bases at J, with 15 bases between the two ends. In DNA, the CDR3 is TGTGCCAGCAGCACCAACCTATTGGGGGGCTACACCTTC. It is translated as CASSTNLLGGYTF.